This T cell receptor beta chain was identified in a study of long-term antiretroviral therapy in people with HIV. Treatment for every participant with HIV took place in the United States. Prior to DNA extraction, the samples held about 1-11 million cryopreserved PBMC. The authors ran the immunoSEQ assay, v3.0, at survey level. Produced via immunoSEQ multiplex PCR; TCRdb's table is partial and in-frame only. The repertoire holds around 25,000 clones, with approximately 95% as singletons. Germline-derived CDR1 and CDR2 are ENHRY and SYGVKD. Trimming pared 7 bases from V and 3 bases from J, leaving 18 bases between. This CDR3 region has 16 residues. Concerning this clone itself: What it binds is unknown.

Findings and caveats of the study: Clonotypes expanded prior to ART showed repertoire dominance at all sampled time points. HIV repertoires showed narrower CDR3 length ranges than controls.

The receptor was isolated from a woman aged 50 to 65 with HIV. The rearrangement links TRBV10-3 to TRBJ2-2; D is possibly TRBD1 or TRBD2 (6 bases each). The sample was unsorted PBMCs, taken roughly 5 years after starting antiretroviral therapy. CDR3: CAINPDAGQHTGELFF. The CDR3 DNA follows: TGTGCCATCAATCCAGACGCGGGACAACACACCGGGGAGCTGTTTTTT.